Each of the 13 T cell receptor beta chains below was sequenced from the same sample in a study of blood T cell repertoires in COVID-19. Sequencing used immunoSEQ multiplex PCR; TCRdb keeps in-frame clones, though not all of them. The sample has about 270,000 clones, approximately 91% seen once. Material: peripheral blood. These TCRs come from a person under 35 with COVID-19, enrolled during active disease.

The chain recombines TRBV11-1 with TRBJ2-2, with D possibly being TRBD2 (6 bases). The CDR3 totals 14 residues. CDR1 is SGHAT, CDR2 FQDESV, per germline (reference sequence). Trimming removed 3 bases at V and 2 bases at J, with 7 bases between. The CDR3 DNA follows: TGTGCCAGCAGCTTTAGCGGCAACACCGGGGAGCTGTTTTTT. Its translation: CASSFSGNTGELFF.

The CDR3 nucleotides are TGTGCCAGCTCACCATCCCCCGGGGACTATTCGGACGAGCAGTACTTC. Its translation is CASSPSPGDYSDEQYF. This chain links TRBV18 with TRBJ2-7; 7 nucleotides line up with TRBD2. Trimming at V came to 2 bases and at J to 5 bases, leaving 12 bases not matched to a gene. This CDR3 is 16 amino acids long. Germline CDR1 reads KGHSH; CDR2 reads LQKENI.

In this sample, this clone turned up once. The chain employs TRBV5-1 and TRBJ2-5, with TRBD1 matching over 7 bases. The germline gives CDR1 SGHRS, CDR2 YFSETQ. This CDR3 has 14 residues. V dropped 4 bases and J dropped 5; count of bases not matched to a gene: 8. The CDR3: CASSITGTDETQYF. CDR3 nucleotides: TGCGCCAGCAGCATAACCGGGACAGACGAGACCCAGTACTTC.

The chain has TRBV21-1 and TRBJ2-1; the D call of TRBD2 is as the table states it, not checked on the DNA. TRBV21-1 is marked as a pseudogene. This CDR3 comprises 18 residues. As DNA, the CDR3 is TGTGCCAGCAGCAAACTGATCGCGGTAGCGGGAGTTACCAATGAGCAGTTCTTC. Protein product: CASSKLIAVAGVTNEQFF.

This sequence joins TRBV6-5 and TRBJ2-1; D not resolved. V was cut by 0 bases and J by 10 bases, with 10 bases left in between. This CDR3 spans 13 amino acids. Germline values: CDR1 MNHEY, CDR2 SVGAGI. The CDR3 loop reads CASSYSPVSEQFF. CDR3 sequence (DNA): TGTGCCAGCAGTTACTCCCCCGTTAGCGAGCAGTTCTTC.

The rearrangement links TRBV5-1 to TRBJ2-1, with TRBD2 matching 7 bases. V was clipped by 6 bases and J by 6 bases; unmatched bases: 12. The CDR3 is 15 amino acids. CDR1 and CDR2 (germline): SGHRS, YFSETQ. CDR3 amino acids: CASKFAAGEPNEQFF. Written as DNA, the CDR3 is TGCGCCAGCAAGTTCGCGGCGGGAGAGCCCAATGAGCAGTTCTTC.

There are a few counts of this clone. The chain joins TRBV4-1 to TRBJ2-7; 10 positions match TRBD2. The CDR3 has 16 amino acids. V shed 1 base, J shed 3 bases, and the junction held 6 bases outside the gene matches. Germline V CDR1 and CDR2: MGHRA, YSYEKL. The CDR3 nucleotides are TGCGCCAGCAGCCAAGTCGGGACTAGCGTTCGCTACGAGCAGTACTTC. Translating gives CASSQVGTSVRYEQYF.

The chain is built from TRBV4-2 and TRBJ2-1; 9 nucleotides align to TRBD1. J gave up 12 bases and V 0 bases, and 9 bases lay outside the gene matches. Per germline, CDR1 LGHNA and CDR2 YNFKEQ. The length of the CDR3 is 15 residues. The CDR3: CASSQDLGTGRTQFF. CDR3 DNA sequence: TGTGCCAGCAGCCAAGATCTCGGGACAGGGCGGACGCAGTTCTTC.

In this sample, this clone turned up once. The chain has TRBV19 and TRBJ2-5; D perhaps matches TRBD1 (6 bases). The CDR3 has 14 residues. Trimming removed 3 bases from V and 2 bases from J, with 10 bases in between. Germline V gene sequence: CDR1 LNHDA, CDR2 SQIVND (reference sequence). The chain's CDR3 is CASSISDSQETQYF. In DNA form, the CDR3 reads TGTGCCAGTAGTATCTCGGACAGTCAAGAGACCCAGTACTTC.

The chain employs TRBV3-1 (or the pseudogene TRBV3-2) and TRBJ1-1; D gene unclear. The germline V gene encodes CDR1 LGHDT and CDR2 YNNKEL (reference sequence). Trimming took off 6 bases at V and 5 bases at J, with 13 bases between the two ends. CDR3 length equals 13 residues. CDR3 coding DNA: TGTGCCAGCAGTCTGAACCCCGGGACTGAAGCTTTCTTT. Encoded protein: CASSLNPGTEAFF.

This clone was seen only a few times. The CDR3 region is CASHDLGNTEAFF. The CDR3 DNA is TGCGCCAGCCATGATCTCGGGAACACTGAAGCTTTCTTT. V gene TRBV4-1 combines with J gene TRBJ1-1; D is ambiguous. This CDR3 comprises 13 residues. V shed 8 bases and J shed 1 base, with 11 bases lying between them. Germline lookup yields CDR1 MGHRA and CDR2 YSYEKL.

This chain uses TRBV6-1 with TRBJ1-2; 9 positions match TRBD1. The CDR3 runs 14 residues. V shed 7 bases and J 10 bases; nucleotides not matched to a gene: 13. Germline V gives CDR1 MNHNS, CDR2 SASEGT. CDR3 sequence: CASNLLTGGKDYTF. CDR3 DNA sequence: TGTGCCAGCAACCTACTGACAGGGGGAAAAGACTACACCTTC.

This clone was recorded only once. The chain employs TRBV4-1 and TRBJ2-5; a possible D gene is TRBD2 (6 bases). Trimming pared 3 bases from V and 0 bases from J, leaving 23 bases between. Germline CDR1 is MGHRA and CDR2 is YSYEKL. There are 19 residues in the CDR3. The CDR3: CASSQGGWWVTVNQETQYF. In DNA, the CDR3 is TGCGCCAGCAGCCAGGGGGGATGGTGGGTGACAGTCAACCAAGAGACCCAGTACTTC.